This is a list of T cell receptor beta chains from one sample in a study of healthy donors' naive CD4 and CD8 T cells. MiXCR, applied by TCRdb to the reads, yields one record per CDR3 protein. The sample has 200,000 or so distinct CDR3 sequences, under 85% seen once. The sequencing sample was made of naive CD4+ and CD8+ T cells sorted from blood, pooled from several donors. These receptors all come from a pool of human donors in good health; the sample pools cells from several healthy donors. Each CDR3 is given with its conserved first and last residue. Fields, in order: clone size, J gene, D gene, V gene, CDR3 DNA, CDR3 protein. D genes are given only for firm matches. Clone sizes are given selectively: once, few, many, or a class where the clone is expanded.

abundance: once
j_gene: TRBJ1-1
d_gene: NA
v_gene: TRBV19
CDR3nt: TGTGCCAGTAGTATGGGCCAGAACACTGAAGCTTTCTTT
CDR3aa: CASSMGQNTEAFF

abundance: NA
j_gene: TRBJ1-2
d_gene: NA
v_gene: TRBV4-3
CDR3nt: TGCGCCAGCAGCCAAAGATTGAGCAGGGCCAACTATGGCTACACCTTC
CDR3aa: CASSQRLSRANYGYTF

abundance: NA
j_gene: TRBJ2-1
d_gene: TRBD1
v_gene: TRBV29-1
CDR3nt: TGCAGCGTTGTTCCTCCAGGGGGCATAGATGAGCAGTTCTTC
CDR3aa: CSVVPPGGIDEQFF

abundance: NA
j_gene: TRBJ2-7
d_gene: NA
v_gene: TRBV7-8
CDR3nt: TGTGCCAGCAGCTTAGAGAAGTCTAAACCTAGAATCACCTACGAGCAGTACTTC
CDR3aa: CASSLEKSKPRITYEQYF

abundance: NA
j_gene: TRBJ2-7
d_gene: NA
v_gene: TRBV6-2/TRBV6-3
CDR3nt: TGTGCCAGCAGTTACTCGGCGCTGGAGCAGTACTTC
CDR3aa: CASSYSALEQYF

abundance: NA
j_gene: TRBJ2-7
d_gene: TRBD2
v_gene: TRBV27
CDR3nt: TGTGCCAGCAGTGCGGGACTACGAGATGCCGAGCAGTACTTC
CDR3aa: CASSAGLRDAEQYF

abundance: NA
j_gene: TRBJ2-5
d_gene: NA
v_gene: TRBV5-1
CDR3nt: TGCGCCAGCAGCCCCGCGGACAGACCTCCGGAGACCCAGTACTTC
CDR3aa: CASSPADRPPETQYF

abundance: NA
j_gene: TRBJ2-1
d_gene: TRBD2
v_gene: TRBV20-1
CDR3nt: TGCAGTGCTAGACAAGGACTAGCGAGCTCCTACAATGAGCAGTTCTTC
CDR3aa: CSARQGLASSYNEQFF

abundance: NA
j_gene: TRBJ1-1
d_gene: NA
v_gene: TRBV6-5
CDR3nt: TGTGCCAGCAGTCTATTTGGGGTGAACACTGAAGCTTTCTTT
CDR3aa: CASSLFGVNTEAFF

abundance: NA
j_gene: TRBJ1-5
d_gene: NA
v_gene: TRBV20-1
CDR3nt: TGCAGTGCTAGAGGAGTCGGGTATAGCAATCAGCCCCAGCATTTT
CDR3aa: CSARGVGYSNQPQHF

abundance: few
j_gene: TRBJ2-3
d_gene: TRBD1
v_gene: TRBV29-1
CDR3nt: TGCAGCGTTGAAATCGGACAGGGGGCAGATACGCAGTATTTT
CDR3aa: CSVEIGQGADTQYF

abundance: NA
j_gene: TRBJ2-5
d_gene: TRBD1
v_gene: TRBV12-3/TRBV12-4
CDR3nt: TGTGCCAGCAGTTCTTTTGGGACAGGGAAAGAGACCCAGTACTTC
CDR3aa: CASSSFGTGKETQYF

abundance: few
j_gene: TRBJ2-5
d_gene: TRBD1
v_gene: TRBV7-8
CDR3nt: TGTGCCAGCAGCCAGGGACAGTACCAAGAGACCCAGTACTTC
CDR3aa: CASSQGQYQETQYF

abundance: NA
j_gene: TRBJ2-7
d_gene: TRBD2
v_gene: TRBV2
CDR3nt: TGTGCCAGCAGTGAAGCTAGCGGGGGGAGGTACGAGCAGTACTTC
CDR3aa: CASSEASGGRYEQYF

abundance: NA
j_gene: TRBJ2-7
d_gene: NA
v_gene: TRBV11-2
CDR3nt: TGTGCCAGCAACCAGGTGCCCCCAGACGGGCAGTACTTC
CDR3aa: CASNQVPPDGQYF

abundance: few
j_gene: TRBJ1-1
d_gene: NA
v_gene: TRBV29-1
CDR3nt: TGCAGCGTTGTCACAGGGAGGAACACTGAAGCTTTCTTT
CDR3aa: CSVVTGRNTEAFF

abundance: NA
j_gene: TRBJ1-5
d_gene: NA
v_gene: TRBV6-2/TRBV6-3
CDR3nt: TGTGCCAGCAGTTACTCGAGGCACTATAGCAATCAGCCCCAGCATTTT
CDR3aa: CASSYSRHYSNQPQHF

abundance: NA
j_gene: TRBJ2-5
d_gene: TRBD1
v_gene: TRBV29-1
CDR3nt: TGCAGCGTTGGTACCGGGACAGGGATCGGGGAGACCCAGTACTTC
CDR3aa: CSVGTGTGIGETQYF

abundance: NA
j_gene: TRBJ2-3
d_gene: NA
v_gene: TRBV29-1
CDR3nt: TGCAGCGTTGAATCAACGGGATCAGCGGGAGATACGCAGTATTTT
CDR3aa: CSVESTGSAGDTQYF

abundance: NA
j_gene: TRBJ2-3
d_gene: TRBD1
v_gene: TRBV29-1
CDR3nt: TGCAGCGTCAGGGGGCAACGAACAGATACGCAGTATTTT
CDR3aa: CSVRGQRTDTQYF

abundance: NA
j_gene: TRBJ2-7
d_gene: NA
v_gene: TRBV6-6
CDR3nt: TGTGCCAGCAGTAACCTCCCAGGGATCCACGAGCAGTACTTC
CDR3aa: CASSNLPGIHEQYF

abundance: few
j_gene: TRBJ2-7
d_gene: NA
v_gene: TRBV29-1
CDR3nt: TGCAGCGTTGAATCGGGGATCGAGCAGTACTTC
CDR3aa: CSVESGIEQYF

abundance: NA
j_gene: TRBJ1-1
d_gene: NA
v_gene: TRBV15
CDR3nt: TGTGCCACCAGCAGAGTTGCGGCCACTGAAGCTTTCTTT
CDR3aa: CATSRVAATEAFF

abundance: NA
j_gene: TRBJ2-1
d_gene: TRBD1
v_gene: TRBV6-5
CDR3nt: TGTGCCAGCAGCTTCCGACAGGGGGTTTTGGAATATGAGCAGTTCTTC
CDR3aa: CASSFRQGVLEYEQFF

abundance: once
j_gene: TRBJ1-2
d_gene: NA
v_gene: TRBV10-3
CDR3nt: TGTGCCATCAGTGAGACAGGGCAACTCTATGGCTACACCTTC
CDR3aa: CAISETGQLYGYTF

abundance: NA
j_gene: TRBJ1-2
d_gene: NA
v_gene: TRBV27
CDR3nt: TGTGCCAGCAGTTTATCGGGGAACTATGGCTACACCTTC
CDR3aa: CASSLSGNYGYTF

abundance: NA
j_gene: TRBJ2-3
d_gene: TRBD2
v_gene: TRBV11-2
CDR3nt: TGTGCCAGCAGCTTAGTGCTAGCGGGGGTAGATACGCAGTATTTT
CDR3aa: CASSLVLAGVDTQYF

abundance: few
j_gene: TRBJ2-3
d_gene: NA
v_gene: TRBV12-3/TRBV12-4
CDR3nt: TGTGCCAGCAGACCTGACGGGGGTGATACGCAGTATTTT
CDR3aa: CASRPDGGDTQYF

abundance: NA
j_gene: TRBJ1-3
d_gene: NA
v_gene: TRBV6-5
CDR3nt: TGTGCCAGCAGTTTGCGGCTGAACTCTGGAAACACCATATATTTT
CDR3aa: CASSLRLNSGNTIYF

abundance: few
j_gene: TRBJ2-4
d_gene: TRBD1
v_gene: TRBV29-1
CDR3nt: TGCAGCGTTGAGGACGGACAGGGCCCTATTCAGTACTTC
CDR3aa: CSVEDGQGPIQYF

abundance: NA
j_gene: TRBJ1-5
d_gene: NA
v_gene: TRBV20-1
CDR3nt: TGCAGTGCAGGGGAGCAGGCAGGAGATCTTAGCAATCAGCCCCAGCATTTT
CDR3aa: CSAGEQAGDLSNQPQHF

abundance: NA
j_gene: TRBJ2-5
d_gene: NA
v_gene: TRBV29-1
CDR3nt: TGTAGCGTTGAATCCGAGACCCAGTACTTC
CDR3aa: CSVESETQYF

abundance: NA
j_gene: TRBJ2-7
d_gene: TRBD1
v_gene: TRBV6-5
CDR3nt: TGTGCCAGCAGTTCGCTTGCGGACAGGGCCGACGAGCAGTACTTC
CDR3aa: CASSSLADRADEQYF

abundance: NA
j_gene: TRBJ2-5
d_gene: NA
v_gene: TRBV24-1
CDR3nt: TGTGCCACCAGTGATTTCGGGCACCAAGAGACCCAGTACTTC
CDR3aa: CATSDFGHQETQYF

abundance: NA
j_gene: TRBJ1-3
d_gene: NA
v_gene: TRBV29-1
CDR3nt: TGCAGCGTTGACCTCAGGGGAAGTGGAAACACCATATATTTT
CDR3aa: CSVDLRGSGNTIYF

abundance: NA
j_gene: TRBJ1-1
d_gene: NA
v_gene: TRBV29-1
CDR3nt: TGCAGCGTTGAAGTTGGGGGTCTGACAGATCTATTAACTGAAGCTTTCTTT
CDR3aa: CSVEVGGLTDLLTEAFF

abundance: NA
j_gene: TRBJ1-2
d_gene: NA
v_gene: TRBV11-2
CDR3nt: TGTGCCAGCAGCGACGGGCAGGGGCACTATGGCTACACCTTC
CDR3aa: CASSDGQGHYGYTF

abundance: NA
j_gene: TRBJ2-1
d_gene: TRBD1
v_gene: TRBV4-2
CDR3nt: TGTGCCAGCAGCCGACTTAGGGAGTATATTGGGACAGGGGTGGACAATGAGCAGTTCTTC
CDR3aa: CASSRLREYIGTGVDNEQFF

abundance: NA
j_gene: TRBJ2-7
d_gene: NA
v_gene: TRBV6-6
CDR3nt: TGTGCCAGCAGACAGGGAAGGGACGAGCAGTACTTC
CDR3aa: CASRQGRDEQYF

abundance: NA
j_gene: TRBJ1-2
d_gene: TRBD1
v_gene: TRBV19
CDR3nt: TGTGCCAGTAGCCCCGGGACAGGGACCGCTAACTATGGCTACACCTTC
CDR3aa: CASSPGTGTANYGYTF

abundance: few
j_gene: TRBJ1-1
d_gene: NA
v_gene: TRBV6-2/TRBV6-3
CDR3nt: TGTGCCACAGGCCCAGGGTCGACGAACACTGAAGCTTTCTTT
CDR3aa: CATGPGSTNTEAFF